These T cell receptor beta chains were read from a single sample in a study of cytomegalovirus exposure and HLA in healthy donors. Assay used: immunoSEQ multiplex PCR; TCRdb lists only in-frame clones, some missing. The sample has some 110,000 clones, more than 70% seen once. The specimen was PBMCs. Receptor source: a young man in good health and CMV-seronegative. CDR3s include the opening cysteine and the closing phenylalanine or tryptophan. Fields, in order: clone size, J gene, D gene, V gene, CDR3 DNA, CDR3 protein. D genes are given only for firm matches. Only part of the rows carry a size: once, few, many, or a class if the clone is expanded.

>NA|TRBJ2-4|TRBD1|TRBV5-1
TGCGCCAGCAGCGGACAGGGGTCATTAATTCAGTACTTC
CASSGQGSLIQYF
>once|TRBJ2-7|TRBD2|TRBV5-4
TGTGCCAGCAGCCAACGACTAGCGGGGGAATCCGAGCAGTACTTC
CASSQRLAGESEQYF
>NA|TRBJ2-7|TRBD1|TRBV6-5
TGTGCCAGCAGATTGACAGGGGAAATCCACGAGCAGTACTTC
CASRLTGEIHEQYF
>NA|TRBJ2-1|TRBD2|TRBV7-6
TGTGCCAGCAGCATAGGGACTAGCGGGGGATCCTACAATGAGCAGTTCTTC
CASSIGTSGGSYNEQFF
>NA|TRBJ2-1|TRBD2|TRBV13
TGTGCCAGCAGCCCGGAGACGGGACTAGCGGGAGGTCGGAGCTCCTACAATGAGCAGTTCTTC
CASSPETGLAGGRSSYNEQFF
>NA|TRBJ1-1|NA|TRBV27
TGTGCCAGCAGTTTAACAGCGGTACAAACTAAGAACACTGAAGCTTTCTTT
CASSLTAVQTKNTEAFF
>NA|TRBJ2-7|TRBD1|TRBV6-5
TGTGCCAGCAAAGGACAGGGGAGGCACGAGCAGTACTTC
CASKGQGRHEQYF
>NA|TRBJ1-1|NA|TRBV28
TGTGCCAGCAGTCCTACCCTCGGACTCGGGAACACTGAAGCTTTCTTT
CASSPTLGLGNTEAFF
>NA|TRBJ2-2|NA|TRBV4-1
TGCGCCAGCAGCCAAGACCAAAGGCGACTAGTTCCCGGGGAGCTGTTTTTT
CASSQDQRRLVPGELFF
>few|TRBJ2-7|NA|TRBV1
TGCACCAGCAGCCAAAAGGGACTAGAATTGTACGAGCAGTACTTC
CTSSQKGLELYEQYF
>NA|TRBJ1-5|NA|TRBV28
TGTGCCAGCAGTTTGCGAGGGGGTTACAATCAGCCCCAGCATTTT
CASSLRGGYNQPQHF
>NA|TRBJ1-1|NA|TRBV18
TGTGCCAGCTCACCACGTAACAGTGAGAACACTGAAGCTTTCTTT
CASSPRNSENTEAFF
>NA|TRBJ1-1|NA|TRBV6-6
TGTGCCAGCACCCTAGATGCGATGCTGAACACTGAAGCTTTCTTT
CASTLDAMLNTEAFF
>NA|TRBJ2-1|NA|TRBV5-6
TGTGCCAGCAGCTCGGCGGCGGTTTACAATGAGCAGTTCTTC
CASSSAAVYNEQFF
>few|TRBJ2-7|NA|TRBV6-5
TGTGCCAGCAGTTACTCGCAGGGGTCCTACGAGCAGTACTTC
CASSYSQGSYEQYF
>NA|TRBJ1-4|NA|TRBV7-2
TGTGCCAGCAGCCAAGGAGGGACAACTAATGAAAAACTGTTTTTT
CASSQGGTTNEKLFF
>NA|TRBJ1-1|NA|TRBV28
TGTGCCAGCAGTTTATCAGGGCACACTGAAGCTTTCTTT
CASSLSGHTEAFF
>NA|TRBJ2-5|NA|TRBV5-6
TGTGCCAGCAGCTGGAGAGACAGCGAAGAGACCCAGTACTTC
CASSWRDSEETQYF
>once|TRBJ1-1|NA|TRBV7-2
TGTGCCAGCAGCTTAGCGAAACAGGGCACTGAAGCTTTCTTT
CASSLAKQGTEAFF
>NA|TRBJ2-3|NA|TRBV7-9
TGTGCCAGCAGCCAGGGACTGGCTAGCACAGATACGCAGTATTTT
CASSQGLASTDTQYF
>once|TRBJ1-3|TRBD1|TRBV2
TGTGCCAGCACTAAGAATGTGGGACAGGGAAGAAACACCATATATTTT
CASTKNVGQGRNTIYF
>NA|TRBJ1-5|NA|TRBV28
TGTGCCAGCAGTACCCGGGCCATAAAGAGCTCAAGGGGACAGCCCCAGCATTTT
CASSTRAIKSSRGQPQHF
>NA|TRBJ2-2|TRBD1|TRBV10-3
TGTGCCATCACCGCGACAGGGGGCGAATCCGGGGAGCTGTTTTTT
CAITATGGESGELFF
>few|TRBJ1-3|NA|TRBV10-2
TGCGCCAGCAGTGAACAGCATTTCTCTGGAAACACCATATATTTT
CASSEQHFSGNTIYF
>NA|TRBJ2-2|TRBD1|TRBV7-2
TGTGCCAGCAGCGTTCGATCGGGACAGGGGACCGGGGAGCTGTTTTTT
CASSVRSGQGTGELFF
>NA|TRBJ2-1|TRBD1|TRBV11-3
TGTGCCAGCAGCTTACTTACGACAGGGGGGCACAATGAGCAGTTCTTC
CASSLLTTGGHNEQFF